These T cell receptor beta chains were read from a single sample in a study of T-cell memory formation after mild COVID-19. TCRdb reprocessed the 5' RACE reads with MiXCR, giving one entry per CDR3 protein. Among around 420,000 distinct CDR3 sequences, less than 25% were seen once, and the ten largest hold around 9.5%. The sequenced sample was PBMCs or a T cell subset sorted from them (not recorded which). These receptors came from an adult woman who had mild COVID-19 (a few samples of this study predate the infection). Cell type and time point are not known. Both conserved end residues are part of each CDR3. The D gene is left open where the match is weak. Some rows mark clone size as missing; the rest say once, few, many or name a class of expanded clone.

J,size,V,D,CDR3,DNA
TRBJ1-2,.,TRBV7-9,.,CASSLASVNYGYTF,TGTGCCAGCAGCTTAGCAAGTGTTAACTATGGCTACACCTTC
TRBJ1-1,.,TRBV19,TRBD1,CATGTGRMNTEAFF,TGTGCCACCGGGACAGGGCGGATGAACACTGAAGCTTTCTTT
TRBJ2-1,few,TRBV7-6,TRBD2,CASSLTTSGHEQFF,TGTGCCAGCAGCTTAACGACTAGCGGCCATGAGCAGTTCTTC
TRBJ2-5,few,TRBV28,TRBD1,CASSPTGEIKTQYF,TGTGCCAGCAGTCCAACAGGGGAAATAAAGACCCAGTACTTC
TRBJ2-7,.,TRBV6-6,.,CASSYGASSYEQYF,TGTGCCAGCAGTTACGGGGCCAGCTCCTACGAGCAGTACTTC
TRBJ2-1,.,TRBV3-1,TRBD2,CASSQGTLAGGQLNEQFF,TGTGCCAGCAGCCAAGGGACACTAGCGGGAGGTCAATTGAATGAGCAGTTCTTC
TRBJ2-7,.,TRBV20-1,.,CSARGRLGTYEQYF,TGCAGTGCTAGAGGACGGTTGGGGACCTACGAGCAGTACTTC
TRBJ2-1,few,TRBV7-2,.,CASSLVSSYNEQFF,TGTGCCAGCAGCTTAGTAAGCTCCTACAATGAGCAGTTCTTC
TRBJ1-1,few,TRBV7-2,.,CASSLAGWENTEAFF,TGTGCCAGCAGCTTAGCAGGGTGGGAGAACACTGAAGCTTTCTTT
TRBJ1-3,many,TRBV5-5,.,CASSLGVTDKNTIYF,TGTGCCAGCAGCTTGGGTGTGACGGACAAAAACACCATATATTTT
TRBJ2-7,.,TRBV11-2,TRBD2,CASSPGLAGGHEQYF,TGTGCCAGCAGCCCAGGACTAGCGGGGGGGCACGAGCAGTACTTC
TRBJ2-3,.,TRBV15,.,CATSRVQRTDTQYF,TGTGCCACCAGCAGAGTGCAGCGTACAGATACGCAGTATTTT
TRBJ2-3,.,TRBV7-3,TRBD1,CASSFIAGGPDTQYF,TGTGCCAGCAGCTTTATCGCAGGGGGCCCAGATACGCAGTATTTT
TRBJ2-5,few,TRBV7-2,.,CASSVDIRREETQYF,TGTGCCAGCAGCGTGGACATTAGACGCGAAGAGACCCAGTACTTC
TRBJ2-7,.,TRBV4-2,.,CASSQDLSASSYEQYF,TGTGCCAGCAGCCAAGATTTAAGCGCGAGCTCCTACGAGCAGTACTTC
TRBJ2-6,.,TRBV5-6,TRBD1,CASSPTGPLLWGANVLTF,TGTGCCAGCAGCCCGACAGGGCCCCTATTGTGGGGGGCCAACGTCCTGACTTTC
TRBJ2-2,.,TRBV10-3,TRBD2,CAISRGLADTGELFF,TGTGCCATCAGCCGAGGACTAGCGGACACCGGGGAGCTGTTTTTT
TRBJ1-1,.,TRBV12-3/TRBV12-4,.,CASSLRAGGVTEAFF,TGTGCCAGCAGTTTACGGGCAGGAGGGGTTACTGAAGCTTTCTTT
TRBJ1-2,.,TRBV15,.,CATSRLGYNYGYTF,TGTGCCACCAGCAGATTGGGATATAACTATGGCTACACCTTC
TRBJ1-2,few,TRBV20-1,.,CSAREGGRGYTF,TGCAGTGCTAGAGAGGGTGGTCGTGGCTACACCTTC
TRBJ2-7,.,TRBV12-3/TRBV12-4,TRBD2,CASTGTSGRNEQYF,TGTGCCAGCACAGGGACTAGCGGGAGGAATGAGCAGTACTTC
TRBJ2-3,.,TRBV29-1,.,CSVEARTDTQYF,TGCAGCGTTGAGGCTAGGACAGATACGCAGTATTTT